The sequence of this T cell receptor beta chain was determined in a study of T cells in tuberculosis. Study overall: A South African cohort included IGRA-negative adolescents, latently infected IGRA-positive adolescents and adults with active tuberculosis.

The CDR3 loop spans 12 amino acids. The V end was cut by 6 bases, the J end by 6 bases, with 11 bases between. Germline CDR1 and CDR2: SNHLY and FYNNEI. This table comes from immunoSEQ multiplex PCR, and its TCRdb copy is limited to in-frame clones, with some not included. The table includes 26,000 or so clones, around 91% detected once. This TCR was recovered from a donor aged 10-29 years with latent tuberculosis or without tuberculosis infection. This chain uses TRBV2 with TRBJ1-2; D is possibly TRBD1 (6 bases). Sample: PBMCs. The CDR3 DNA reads TGTGCCAGCAGGGCCTCAGGGGATGGCTACACCTTC. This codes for CASRASGDGYTF.